The rows below give T cell receptor beta chains drawn from one sample of a study of blood T cell repertoires in COVID-19. Generated by immunoSEQ multiplex PCR, the TCRdb table keeps only in-frame clones and is missing some. The sample has some 300,000 clones; roughly nine tenths are singletons. Specimen: PBMCs or T cells enriched from blood (not recorded which). These receptors came from a woman between 40 and 55 years old who had recovered from COVID-19. Both conserved end residues are part of each CDR3. The order of the fields is D gene, clone size, J gene, V gene, CDR3 DNA, CDR3 protein. The D gene is left open where the match is weak. Part of the rows lack a size; the others show once, few, many or a class for expanded clones.

D gene: TRBD1; clone size: -; J gene: TRBJ1-6; V gene: TRBV7-9; CDR3 DNA: TGTGCCAGCAGCCAGGGACAGGGGAATTCACCCCTCCACTTT; CDR3 protein: CASSQGQGNSPLHF
D gene: TRBD1; clone size: -; J gene: TRBJ1-2; V gene: TRBV5-1; CDR3 DNA: TGCGCCAGCAGCCCGGGGACAGGGATTAACTATGGCTACACCTTC; CDR3 protein: CASSPGTGINYGYTF
D gene: TRBD2; clone size: -; J gene: TRBJ2-2; V gene: TRBV9; CDR3 DNA: TGTGCCAGCAGCTCGAGGACTAGCGGGGGGGCCACGGACACCGGGGAGCTGTTTTTT; CDR3 protein: CASSSRTSGGATDTGELFF
D gene: TRBD1; clone size: -; J gene: TRBJ2-5; V gene: TRBV3-1/TRBV3-2; CDR3 DNA: TGTGCCAGCAGAGCGGACAGGGGACAACAAGAGACCCAGTACTTC; CDR3 protein: CASRADRGQQETQYF
D gene: TRBD1; clone size: few; J gene: TRBJ1-4; V gene: TRBV15; CDR3 DNA: TGTGCCACCAGCAGAGGAGGGGGCACTAATGAAAAACTGTTTTTT; CDR3 protein: CATSRGGGTNEKLFF
D gene: TRBD1; clone size: -; J gene: TRBJ1-1; V gene: TRBV9; CDR3 DNA: TGTGCCAGCAGACAAGGGACAGGTAGATACACTGAAGCTTTCTTT; CDR3 protein: CASRQGTGRYTEAFF
D gene: -; clone size: once; J gene: TRBJ1-1; V gene: TRBV9; CDR3 DNA: TGTGCCAGCAGCGTAGCTCCAGGGGTCGTCCGGGACACTGAAGCTTTCTTT; CDR3 protein: CASSVAPGVVRDTEAFF
D gene: TRBD1; clone size: -; J gene: TRBJ1-1; V gene: TRBV7-2; CDR3 DNA: TGTGCCAGCAGCGCCTCACCGGGACAGGGGGCGTCGGGTGAAGCTTTCTTT; CDR3 protein: CASSASPGQGASGEAFF
D gene: -; clone size: -; J gene: TRBJ1-2; V gene: TRBV18; CDR3 DNA: TGTGCCAGCTCACCACTTGTCGGATCTACAGGGCGGTATACCTATGGCTACACCTTC; CDR3 protein: CASSPLVGSTGRYTYGYTF
D gene: TRBD1; clone size: once; J gene: TRBJ1-2; V gene: TRBV5-1; CDR3 DNA: TGCGCCAGCAGCTTGGCGCGGACAGGGGATGGCTACACCTTC; CDR3 protein: CASSLARTGDGYTF
D gene: TRBD1; clone size: -; J gene: TRBJ2-1; V gene: TRBV7-3; CDR3 DNA: TGTGCCAGCAGCTTAATGGGCCCAGTCGAGACAGGGGTAATCAATGAGCAGTTCTTC; CDR3 protein: CASSLMGPVETGVINEQFF
D gene: -; clone size: -; J gene: TRBJ2-7; V gene: TRBV5-6; CDR3 DNA: TGTGCCAGCAGCTCCAGGGGTAATCTGGGGTCCTACGAGCAGTACTTC; CDR3 protein: CASSSRGNLGSYEQYF
D gene: TRBD2; clone size: -; J gene: TRBJ2-5; V gene: TRBV9; CDR3 DNA: TGTGCCAGCAGCGGCGACGGACTAGCGGGAGGGCGTGGTAGAGAGACCCAGTACTTC; CDR3 protein: CASSGDGLAGGRGRETQYF
D gene: -; clone size: -; J gene: TRBJ2-2; V gene: TRBV5-1; CDR3 DNA: TGCGCCAGCAGCCGTGACCAGGGGTCCACCGGGGAGCTGTTTTTT; CDR3 protein: CASSRDQGSTGELFF
D gene: TRBD2; clone size: -; J gene: TRBJ2-1; V gene: TRBV5-1; CDR3 DNA: TGCGCCAGCAGCTTACTAGCGGGGGTTGGTGAGCAGTTCTTC; CDR3 protein: CASSLLAGVGEQFF
D gene: TRBD1; clone size: -; J gene: TRBJ1-1; V gene: TRBV19; CDR3 DNA: TGTGCCAGTAGTAAGGGACCAGGGGGCGAGGACACTGAAGCTTTCTTT; CDR3 protein: CASSKGPGGEDTEAFF
D gene: -; clone size: -; J gene: TRBJ2-2; V gene: TRBV6-2/TRBV6-3; CDR3 DNA: TGTGCCAGCAGTTCTTTTTTGGGTCGAGGCACCGGGGAGCTGTTTTTT; CDR3 protein: CASSSFLGRGTGELFF
D gene: -; clone size: once; J gene: TRBJ1-1; V gene: TRBV19; CDR3 DNA: TGTGCCAGTAGTATATATGAGGGTTCGGGGACTGAAGCTTTCTTT; CDR3 protein: CASSIYEGSGTEAFF
D gene: -; clone size: -; J gene: TRBJ1-4; V gene: TRBV19; CDR3 DNA: TGTGCCAGTGCCTGGGCAGGGGAAGAAAAACTGTTTTTT; CDR3 protein: CASAWAGEEKLFF
D gene: -; clone size: -; J gene: TRBJ1-3; V gene: TRBV6-1; CDR3 DNA: TGTGCCAGCAGTGAAGCAGGGGGGGACTCTGGAAACACCATATATTTT; CDR3 protein: CASSEAGGDSGNTIYF
D gene: TRBD1; clone size: -; J gene: TRBJ2-6; V gene: TRBV9; CDR3 DNA: TGTGCCAGCAGCGAGGCCTCGGGACAGGGGGCGGGGGCCAACGTCCTGACTTTC; CDR3 protein: CASSEASGQGAGANVLTF
D gene: -; clone size: -; J gene: TRBJ1-2; V gene: TRBV7-8; CDR3 DNA: TGTGCCAGCAGCCGGGACGGGATCTATGGCTACACCTTC; CDR3 protein: CASSRDGIYGYTF
D gene: -; clone size: -; J gene: TRBJ2-7; V gene: TRBV5-1; CDR3 DNA: TGCGCCAGCAGCCCGGAACGGGTCGACGAGCAGTACTTC; CDR3 protein: CASSPERVDEQYF
D gene: TRBD1; clone size: -; J gene: TRBJ1-4; V gene: TRBV3-1/TRBV3-2; CDR3 DNA: TGTGCCAGCAGCAACCGGGACAGACCAAATGAAAAACTGTTTTTT; CDR3 protein: CASSNRDRPNEKLFF
D gene: TRBD1; clone size: -; J gene: TRBJ1-1; V gene: TRBV2; CDR3 DNA: TGTGCCAGCAGCGACAGGGCTCAAGGTGAAGCTTTCTTT; CDR3 protein: CASSDRAQGEAFF
D gene: -; clone size: -; J gene: TRBJ1-2; V gene: TRBV14; CDR3 DNA: TGTGCCAGCAGCCAAGTGGGCAGTCAAGGAGGTGGCTACACCTTC; CDR3 protein: CASSQVGSQGGGYTF
D gene: -; clone size: -; J gene: TRBJ2-7; V gene: TRBV5-1; CDR3 DNA: TGCGCCAGCAGCCCCGGGACTGGGAGGGAGCAGTACTTC; CDR3 protein: CASSPGTGREQYF
D gene: -; clone size: -; J gene: TRBJ1-6; V gene: TRBV7-2; CDR3 DNA: TGTGCCAGCAGCTTACTACGGGACAAAAGAAATTCACCCCTCCACTTT; CDR3 protein: CASSLLRDKRNSPLHF
D gene: -; clone size: -; J gene: TRBJ1-2; V gene: TRBV7-9; CDR3 DNA: TGTGCCAGCAGCTTAGAACTTGGGCGGGGCCACTCTAGCGGCTACACCTTC; CDR3 protein: CASSLELGRGHSSGYTF
D gene: TRBD1; clone size: few; J gene: TRBJ2-7; V gene: TRBV5-1; CDR3 DNA: TGCGCCAGCAGCCCTCAGACAGGGGGCGACTACGAGCAGTACTTC; CDR3 protein: CASSPQTGGDYEQYF
D gene: TRBD2; clone size: -; J gene: TRBJ2-5; V gene: TRBV4-2; CDR3 DNA: TGTGCCAGCAGCCAAGGAGCGGGGGGCGAGACCCAGTACTTC; CDR3 protein: CASSQGAGGETQYF
D gene: TRBD1; clone size: -; J gene: TRBJ1-4; V gene: TRBV9; CDR3 DNA: TGTGCCAGCAGCTTCCGGGACAGGGGTGAAAAACTGTTTTTT; CDR3 protein: CASSFRDRGEKLFF
D gene: TRBD1; clone size: -; J gene: TRBJ2-7; V gene: TRBV18; CDR3 DNA: TGTGCCAGCTCACCCCCCCTTACAGACAGGGGGCGAGGCTACGAGCAGTACTTC; CDR3 protein: CASSPPLTDRGRGYEQYF
D gene: TRBD1; clone size: -; J gene: TRBJ1-1; V gene: TRBV25-1; CDR3 DNA: TGTGCCAGTGGGGACAGCCGGTGGTCTGAAGCTTTCTTT; CDR3 protein: CASGDSRWSEAFF
D gene: TRBD1; clone size: few; J gene: TRBJ2-1; V gene: TRBV27; CDR3 DNA: TGTGCCAGCAGTTTAGGGTACCGGGACAGGGGGTTGGTCAATGAGCAGTTCTTC; CDR3 protein: CASSLGYRDRGLVNEQFF
D gene: TRBD2; clone size: once; J gene: TRBJ2-3; V gene: TRBV7-6; CDR3 DNA: TGTGCCAGCAGCCCGCTAGCGGGAAGGATTTCAGATACGCAGTATTTT; CDR3 protein: CASSPLAGRISDTQYF
D gene: -; clone size: -; J gene: TRBJ1-1; V gene: TRBV2; CDR3 DNA: TGTGCCAGCAGTGCGGTCTCGGGGGTAGAAGCTTTCTTT; CDR3 protein: CASSAVSGVEAFF
D gene: TRBD1; clone size: -; J gene: TRBJ1-2; V gene: TRBV19; CDR3 DNA: TGTGCCAGTGTTGGGGACAGGGATGCGGTGGGCTACACCTTC; CDR3 protein: CASVGDRDAVGYTF
D gene: -; clone size: once; J gene: TRBJ1-1; V gene: TRBV5-1; CDR3 DNA: TGCGCCAGCAGCTTGAATAACGGGAACACTGAAGCTTTCTTT; CDR3 protein: CASSLNNGNTEAFF
D gene: -; clone size: -; J gene: TRBJ2-3; V gene: TRBV20-1; CDR3 DNA: TGCAGTGCGTTGACTAGGGATACGCAGTATTTT; CDR3 protein: CSALTRDTQYF
D gene: -; clone size: -; J gene: TRBJ2-5; V gene: TRBV25-1; CDR3 DNA: TGTGCCAGCAGTTCCCCCCTGGGGGGTGGAGAGACCCAGTACTTC; CDR3 protein: CASSSPLGGGETQYF
D gene: TRBD2; clone size: -; J gene: TRBJ2-5; V gene: TRBV9; CDR3 DNA: TGTGCCAGCAGCGCCGGACTAGCCGAGACCCAGTACTTC; CDR3 protein: CASSAGLAETQYF
D gene: TRBD1; clone size: -; J gene: TRBJ2-5; V gene: TRBV2; CDR3 DNA: TGTGCCAGCGCCTACCAGGGGGTATCAGAGACCCAGTACTTC; CDR3 protein: CASAYQGVSETQYF
D gene: -; clone size: -; J gene: TRBJ1-2; V gene: TRBV10-3; CDR3 DNA: TGTGCCATCAGTGTAGAGGGTCCCCCCAAAGACTACACCTTC; CDR3 protein: CAISVEGPPKDYTF
D gene: TRBD2; clone size: -; J gene: TRBJ2-6; V gene: TRBV19; CDR3 DNA: TGTGCCAGTAGTATGCGGCGGGGGGGGCCGGTCAACGTCCTGACTTTC; CDR3 protein: CASSMRRGGPVNVLTF
D gene: -; clone size: -; J gene: TRBJ2-7; V gene: TRBV29-1; CDR3 DNA: TGCAGCGCCAAGACAGTTAGAAGTCCTTACGAGCAGTACTTC; CDR3 protein: CSAKTVRSPYEQYF
D gene: -; clone size: once; J gene: TRBJ1-2; V gene: TRBV15; CDR3 DNA: TGTGCCACCAGCAGGCAAAGAGGCTCCTATGGCTACACCTTC; CDR3 protein: CATSRQRGSYGYTF
D gene: TRBD2; clone size: -; J gene: TRBJ2-3; V gene: TRBV10-3; CDR3 DNA: TGTGCCATCAGTGAGTCTGGCCTAGCGGGCGGCACAGATACGCAGTATTTT; CDR3 protein: CAISESGLAGGTDTQYF
D gene: TRBD1; clone size: few; J gene: TRBJ1-1; V gene: TRBV19; CDR3 DNA: TGTGCCAGTAGTAGTTGGGACAGGGGGCCGAACACTGAAGCTTTCTTT; CDR3 protein: CASSSWDRGPNTEAFF
D gene: TRBD1; clone size: once; J gene: TRBJ1-1; V gene: TRBV19; CDR3 DNA: TGTGCCAGTGGGACAGGGACCTGGACTGAAGCTTTCTTT; CDR3 protein: CASGTGTWTEAFF
D gene: TRBD2; clone size: -; J gene: TRBJ2-1; V gene: TRBV4-2; CDR3 DNA: TGTGCCAGCAGCCAAGTGGCTAGCGGGAGCCTTTCCTACAATGAGCAGTTCTTC; CDR3 protein: CASSQVASGSLSYNEQFF
D gene: TRBD1; clone size: -; J gene: TRBJ2-3; V gene: TRBV14; CDR3 DNA: TGTGCCAGCAGCCAAGGGGACAGGGCGACAGATACGCAGTATTTT; CDR3 protein: CASSQGDRATDTQYF
D gene: -; clone size: -; J gene: TRBJ2-2; V gene: TRBV28; CDR3 DNA: TGTGCCAGCAGTCCTCAGGGGACCGGGGAGCTGTTTTTT; CDR3 protein: CASSPQGTGELFF
D gene: -; clone size: -; J gene: TRBJ2-7; V gene: TRBV5-5; CDR3 DNA: TGTGCCAGCAGCTCTGTCGCCCAGGGTGGCTACGAGCAGTACTTC; CDR3 protein: CASSSVAQGGYEQYF
D gene: -; clone size: -; J gene: TRBJ2-5; V gene: TRBV7-2; CDR3 DNA: TGTGCCAGCAGCCAAGCAGGGCATAGAGAGACCCAGTACTTC; CDR3 protein: CASSQAGHRETQYF
D gene: -; clone size: -; J gene: TRBJ2-2; V gene: TRBV30; CDR3 DNA: TGTGCCTGGGCCCCTCGGGACTTCTCCACCGGGGAGCTGTTTTTT; CDR3 protein: CAWAPRDFSTGELFF
D gene: TRBD1; clone size: -; J gene: TRBJ1-4; V gene: TRBV5-1; CDR3 DNA: TGCGCCAGCAGCTCCGGGACAGGGGCTAATGAAAAACTGTTTTTT; CDR3 protein: CASSSGTGANEKLFF
D gene: TRBD2; clone size: -; J gene: TRBJ2-3; V gene: TRBV7-3; CDR3 DNA: TGTGCCAGCAGTCGGGGAGGGACAGATACGCAGTATTTT; CDR3 protein: CASSRGGTDTQYF
D gene: -; clone size: -; J gene: TRBJ1-1; V gene: TRBV3-1/TRBV3-2; CDR3 DNA: TGTGCCAGCAGCCATGGTACAGGGAAGACTGAAGCTTTCTTT; CDR3 protein: CASSHGTGKTEAFF
D gene: TRBD1; clone size: -; J gene: TRBJ2-5; V gene: TRBV10-3; CDR3 DNA: TGTGCCATCAGTACAGACAGGGGGACTGAGACCCAGTACTTC; CDR3 protein: CAISTDRGTETQYF